This is a list of T cell receptor beta chains from one sample in a study of blood T cell repertoires in COVID-19. Libraries were prepared by immunoSEQ multiplex PCR; TCRdb keeps only in-frame clonotypes and omits some of them. The table shows roughly 60,000 clones, with roughly 87% occurring only once. What was sequenced was peripheral blood. Source of these receptors: a man aged 35-49 years with COVID-19, enrolled during active disease. Each CDR3 is given with its conserved first and last residue. Fields, in order: D gene, clone size, V gene, J gene, CDR3 DNA, CDR3 protein. D genes are given only for firm matches. Size is omitted from some rows. Given values are once, few, many or a class for expanded clones.

-	-	TRBV7-8	TRBJ2-3	TGTGCCAGCAGCTCGACTAGTTTTGGGGATACGCAGTATTTT	CASSSTSFGDTQYF
-	-	TRBV30	TRBJ1-6	TGTGCCTGCACGACAGGTCTTGGGAATTCACCCCTCCACTTT	CACTTGLGNSPLHF
TRBD1	-	TRBV28	TRBJ2-7	TGTGCCAGCAGTTCCGCGGACAGGGAGCGGTACTTC	CASSSADRERYF
TRBD1	-	TRBV2	TRBJ1-4	TGTGCCAGCTATACAGGGGCTAGGCGTGAAAAACTGTTTTTT	CASYTGARREKLFF
TRBD2	-	TRBV29-1	TRBJ2-1	TGCAGCGTAGCAGCGGGGGGGTACAATGAGCAGTTCTTC	CSVAAGGYNEQFF
TRBD1	once	TRBV2	TRBJ2-7	TGTGCCAGCAGTGGACGGGACAGGGTACCCTACGAGCAGTACTTC	CASSGRDRVPYEQYF
TRBD1	-	TRBV13	TRBJ2-7	TGTGCCGCGGGACAGGGGGGCTACGAGCAGTACTTC	CAAGQGGYEQYF
-	-	TRBV24-1	TRBJ1-5	TGTGCCGCTCGGCAGGCCTGGGGCAATCAGCCCCAGCATTTT	CAARQAWGNQPQHF
TRBD1	-	TRBV10-3	TRBJ1-4	TGTGCCATCAGGCAAGACAGGGAGAATGAAAAACTGTTTTTT	CAIRQDRENEKLFF
TRBD2	-	TRBV7-2	TRBJ2-5	TGTGCCAGCAGCACACAAGCGGGGAGGGAGACCCAGTACTTC	CASSTQAGRETQYF
TRBD2	-	TRBV5-1	TRBJ2-3	TGCGCCAGCAGCTTGTCGGATACTAGCGGCAGCACAGATACGCAGTATTTT	CASSLSDTSGSTDTQYF
-	-	TRBV6-4	TRBJ1-2	TGTGCCAGCAGTGACTCGAGGGCTGGTGGACTAAAAGGCTACACCTTC	CASSDSRAGGLKGYTF
-	-	TRBV11-2	TRBJ1-5	TGTGCCAGCAGCTTAGGGGAGGCAGGAGGCAATCAGCCCCAGCATTTT	CASSLGEAGGNQPQHF
-	-	TRBV6-6	TRBJ2-1	TGTGCCAGCAGTTCAGGACTCATCTCCTACAATGAGCAGTTCTTC	CASSSGLISYNEQFF
-	-	TRBV7-2	TRBJ2-4	TGTGCCAGCAGCTTACGCGTCGTTTCTATTCAGTACTTC	CASSLRVVSIQYF
TRBD1	-	TRBV2	TRBJ2-5	TGTGCCAGCACCCCCGACAGGGGGCTTGGAGAGACCCAGTACTTC	CASTPDRGLGETQYF
-	-	TRBV21-1	TRBJ2-3	TGTGCCAGCAGCTCCCGGGTCCCTAGCACAGATACGCAGTATTTT	CASSSRVPSTDTQYF
TRBD2	-	TRBV2	TRBJ2-2	TGTGCCAGCAGTGAACCGGGAGCGGGGTCCCCCGGGGAGCTGTTTTTT	CASSEPGAGSPGELFF
TRBD2	-	TRBV11-2	TRBJ2-7	TGTGCCAGCAGCTTAGCGACTAGCGGGGGGAGCTCCTACGAGCAGTACTTC	CASSLATSGGSSYEQYF
-	few	TRBV27	TRBJ1-5	TGTGCCAGCACCCTACAGGACATTGTCCCTTGTGTGGATCTTTATAGCAATCAGCCCCAGCATTTT	CASTLQDIVPCVDLYSNQPQHF
-	-	TRBV18	TRBJ1-1	TGTGCCAGCTCACCACCGATGGGAGCCCAAGCTTTCTTT	CASSPPMGAQAFF
-	-	TRBV10-2	TRBJ1-3	TGCGCCAGCAGTGATAGTGGGGCCCCTGGAAACACCATATATTTT	CASSDSGAPGNTIYF
TRBD1	-	TRBV28	TRBJ1-2	TGTGCCAGCAGTTCAGGACAGGGGGCATTAGATGGCTACACCTTC	CASSSGQGALDGYTF
TRBD1	once	TRBV7-6	TRBJ1-3	TGTGCCAGCAGCTTAGGGACAGGGCCCTCTGGAAACACCATATATTTT	CASSLGTGPSGNTIYF
TRBD2	-	TRBV11-2	TRBJ2-7	TGTGCCAGCAGCTTAGGTAGAGGTGGCGGGAGGTCAACCTACGAGCAGTACTTC	CASSLGRGGGRSTYEQYF
-	-	TRBV3-1/TRBV3-2	TRBJ1-2	TGTGCCAGCAGCCAAGCTGGAGTTGGCTACACCTTC	CASSQAGVGYTF
-	-	TRBV7-9	TRBJ1-4	TGTGCCGTTAAGGGGGCAACTAATGAAAAACTGTTTTTT	CAVKGATNEKLFF
-	few	TRBV5-1	TRBJ2-2	TGCGCCAGCAGCTCCATTAGCGTCTCTGACACCGGGGAGCTGTTTTTT	CASSSISVSDTGELFF
TRBD2	-	TRBV3-1/TRBV3-2	TRBJ2-1	TGTGCCAGCAGCCCCCCCCCGGGGGGGAATGAGCAGTTCTTC	CASSPPPGGNEQFF
TRBD2	-	TRBV5-1	TRBJ2-3	TGCGCCAGCAGCTCGGGACTAGCGGGAGAGGCGCAGTATTTT	CASSSGLAGEAQYF
TRBD1	-	TRBV4-1	TRBJ2-7	TGCGCCAGCAGCCCAAGGGGAACAGGGGATACCTACGAGCAGTACTTC	CASSPRGTGDTYEQYF
TRBD1	-	TRBV7-7	TRBJ2-5	TGTGCTAGCAGCTTACGGGGACAGGGCGGAGAGACCCAGTACTTC	CASSLRGQGGETQYF
TRBD1	-	TRBV5-1	TRBJ1-6	TGCGCCAGCAGCTTGGAAGGGACAGGGAATTCACCCCTCCACTTT	CASSLEGTGNSPLHF
-	-	TRBV5-1	TRBJ2-7	TGCGCCAGCAGCTGGGACATGTCCTACGAGCAGTACTTC	CASSWDMSYEQYF
-	-	TRBV7-9	TRBJ1-3	TGTGCCAGTACAGGGTCTGGAAACACCATATATTTT	CASTGSGNTIYF
TRBD2	-	TRBV2	TRBJ2-2	TGTGCCAGCAGGTCTAGCGGGGGGGGATTACCGAGGGAGCTGTTTTTT	CASRSSGGGLPRELFF
-	-	TRBV9	TRBJ1-2	TGTGCCAGCAGCGTAGCAGAGTTGGGCAGGGGCGACTATGGCTACACCTTC	CASSVAELGRGDYGYTF